Below are 9 T cell receptor beta chains sequenced from a single sample in a study of blood T cells in healthy people across ages. Alongside a J-beta primer mix, a sample-barcoded 5' primer served in a second PCR lasting roughly 6 to 12 cycles. MiXCR was run by TCRdb on the 5' RACE reads, yielding one entry per CDR3 protein. The sample includes over 700,000 distinct CDR3 sequences, roughly 50% of them seen just once. The sequenced material came from blood. The receptor source for this set is a man at least 80 years old in good health.

The CDR3, as DNA: TGCGCCAGCAGCGGAGGGGCGACTGGGGCCAACGTCCTGACTTTC. This sequence encodes CASSGGATGANVLTF. The chain carries TRBV5-1 and TRBJ2-6; possibly TRBD2 for D (6 bases). V was shortened by 4 bases and J by 2 bases, with 10 bases between the two germline ends. CDR3 length: 15 amino acids. CDR1 is SGHRS and CDR2 is YFSETQ in the germline V gene. The whole variable domain, remainder taken from reference TRBV5-1 and TRBJ2-6, is KAGVTQTPRYLIKTRGQQVTLSCSPISGHRSVSWYQQTPGQGLQFLFEYFSETQRNKGNFPGRFSGRQFSNSRSEMNVSTLELGDSALYLCASSGGATGANVLTFGAGSRLTVL.

The V and J genes are TRBV20-1 and TRBJ2-5, with TRBD1 as a possible D gene (7 bases). The CDR3 loop spans 14 amino acids. Germline assignment: CDR1 DFQATT and CDR2 SNEGSKA (reference sequence). V lost 0 bases and J lost 5, with 13 bases in between. DNA of the CDR3: TGCAGTGCTAGAGACAGGAGGGGGCACGAGACCCAGTACTTC. Translated: CSARDRRGHETQYF.

V usage is TRBV15 and J usage is TRBJ1-6, with a tentative D call TRBD1 (5 bases). This CDR3 spans 19 amino acids. Per the germline V gene, CDR1 is LNHNV and CDR2 is YYDKDF (reference sequence). V was pared by 2 bases and J by 4 bases, with 21 bases between. Here the CDR3 DNA reads TGTGCCACCAGCAGACGACCGGGGCCGGATGGTTATTATAATTCACCCCTCCACTTT. This translates into CATSRRPGPDGYYNSPLHF.

The chain carries TRBV9 and TRBJ2-5; TRBD2 matches 13 bases. The CDR3 loop spans 17 amino acids. V dropped 0 bases and J dropped 2; count of bases not matched to a gene: 4. Germline V gene data show CDR1 as SGDLS and CDR2 as YYNGEE. CDR3 bases: TGTGCCAGCAGCGTAGAGGGGGGACTAGCGGGGCAAGAGACCCAGTACTTC. Amino acids: CASSVEGGLAGQETQYF. The entire variable domain, with the rest obtained from reference TRBV9 and TRBJ2-5, is as follows: DSGVTQTPKHLITATGQRVTLRCSPRSGDLSVYWYQQSLDQGLQFLIQYYNGEERAKGNILERFSAQQFPDLHSELNLSSLELGDSALYFCASSVEGGLAGQETQYFGPGTRLLVL.

This clonotype was counted once. This chain connects TRBV3-1 to TRBJ1-1, with 10 bases fitting TRBD1. Germline V lookup: CDR1 LGHDT, CDR2 YNNKEL (reference sequence). J was trimmed by 6 bases and V by 1 base; bases with no gene match: 5. The CDR3 length is 15 residues. The CDR3 sequence: CASSQGQGARAEAFF. CDR3 coding DNA: TGTGCCAGCAGCCAAGGACAGGGGGCGAGAGCTGAAGCTTTCTTT.

This clonotype was counted a single time. The chain employs TRBV20-1 and TRBJ2-4; D is undetermined. Trimming took off 3 bases at V and 1 base at J, with 7 bases between the two ends. Per germline, CDR1 DFQATT and CDR2 SNEGSKA (reference sequence). This CDR3 is built from 13 residues. The CDR3 loop reads CSASAVAKNIQYF. The CDR3 bases are TGCAGTGCTAGTGCGGTTGCCAAAAACATTCAGTACTTC.

The chain recombines TRBV4-1 with TRBJ1-6; no definite D call. Germline CDR1 MGHRA, CDR2 YSYEKL. V lost 4 bases and J 7 bases, leaving 14 bases between the germline ends. CDR3 length equals 15 residues. The CDR3 DNA reads as TGCGCCAGCAGCCCCACCGGACGCCAGAATTCACCCCTCCACTTT. Its translation: CASSPTGRQNSPLHF.

The chain carries TRBV12-3 or TRBV12-4 and TRBJ1-2; 8 bases match TRBD1. The CDR3 runs 13 residues. V lost 3 bases to trimming and J lost 8 bases; unmatched junction nucleotides: 5. This CDR3 is CASSFPGGKGYTF. The CDR3 DNA sequence: TGTGCCAGCAGTTTCCCAGGGGGCAAGGGCTACACCTTC.

J is TRBJ2-1 and V is TRBV29-1; no firm D call. The J call is in doubt because the DNA end fits TRBJ2-7 better. CDR1 and CDR2 (germline): SQVTM, ANQGSEA. The CDR3 is 14 residues long. Here the CDR3 DNA reads TGCAGCGTTGATCTTGGCCAAGGGTACAATGAGCAGTACTTC. This codes for CSVDLGQGYNEQYF.